This is a list of T cell receptor beta chains from one sample in a study of CD8+ T cells in alopecia areata. Assay: immunoSEQ multiplex PCR; the TCRdb copy retains only in-frame clones and omits some. Of roughly 170,000 clones in the sample, 59% were seen once. Sequenced material: CD4+ T cells sorted from blood, taken at week 0. The receptors were sampled from a human donor with alopecia areata. The CDR3 runs from the conserved cysteine through the conserved F or W. Each record gives: V gene, D gene, clone size, J gene, CDR3 protein, CDR3 DNA. The D gene is left open where the match is weak. Clone size appears in some rows only: once, few, many, or a class for an expanded clone.

V gene: TRBV6-6; D gene: .; clone size: .; J gene: TRBJ1-4; CDR3 protein: CARPQATNEKLFF; CDR3 DNA: TGTGCCAGGCCACAGGCAACTAATGAAAAACTGTTTTTT
V gene: TRBV18; D gene: TRBD1; clone size: .; J gene: TRBJ1-5; CDR3 protein: CASSSDRVYQPQHF; CDR3 DNA: TGTGCCAGCTCGTCGGACAGGGTGTATCAGCCCCAGCATTTT
V gene: TRBV10-3; D gene: .; clone size: .; J gene: TRBJ2-1; CDR3 protein: CAISRATEQFF; CDR3 DNA: TGTGCCATCAGTAGGGCCACTGAGCAGTTCTTC
V gene: TRBV2; D gene: .; clone size: few; J gene: TRBJ1-4; CDR3 protein: CASSDILTTNEKLFF; CDR3 DNA: TGTGCCAGCAGTGACATACTGACAACTAATGAAAAACTGTTTTTT
V gene: TRBV6-1; D gene: TRBD1; clone size: once; J gene: TRBJ2-2; CDR3 protein: CASSPGQGATGELFF; CDR3 DNA: TGTGCCAGCAGTCCGGGACAGGGGGCGACCGGGGAGCTGTTTTTT
V gene: TRBV9; D gene: .; clone size: .; J gene: TRBJ2-5; CDR3 protein: CASSVGGPLKETQYF; CDR3 DNA: TGTGCCAGCAGCGTAGGTGGACCGCTAAAAGAGACCCAGTACTTC
V gene: TRBV10-3; D gene: .; clone size: .; J gene: TRBJ1-1; CDR3 protein: CAIKYQWDTEAFF; CDR3 DNA: TGTGCCATCAAATACCAGTGGGACACTGAAGCTTTCTTT
V gene: TRBV15; D gene: .; clone size: few; J gene: TRBJ2-5; CDR3 protein: CATSRDLRQRQETQYF; CDR3 DNA: TGTGCCACCAGCAGAGATCTAAGACAGCGCCAAGAGACCCAGTACTTC
V gene: TRBV4-1; D gene: TRBD1; clone size: few; J gene: TRBJ1-5; CDR3 protein: CASSQEATGGLSNQPQHF; CDR3 DNA: TGCGCCAGCAGCCAAGAGGCGACAGGGGGCTTGAGCAATCAGCCCCAGCATTTT
V gene: TRBV30; D gene: .; clone size: once; J gene: TRBJ1-6; CDR3 protein: CAWSGQYNSPLHF; CDR3 DNA: TGTGCCTGGAGTGGACAGTATAATTCACCCCTCCACTTT
V gene: TRBV13; D gene: .; clone size: once; J gene: TRBJ2-7; CDR3 protein: CASSSEGGAYEQYF; CDR3 DNA: TGTGCCAGCAGCTCCGAGGGGGGGGCCTACGAGCAGTACTTC
V gene: TRBV30; D gene: TRBD1; clone size: .; J gene: TRBJ1-5; CDR3 protein: CAWSPGQGVGNQPQHF; CDR3 DNA: TGTGCCTGGAGCCCGGGACAGGGAGTAGGAAATCAGCCCCAGCATTTT
V gene: TRBV6-5; D gene: TRBD2; clone size: few; J gene: TRBJ2-1; CDR3 protein: CASRVGTSIFYEQFF; CDR3 DNA: TGTGCCAGCAGAGTCGGGACTAGCATTTTCTATGAGCAGTTCTTC